This is a list of T cell receptor beta chains from one sample in a study of blood T cell repertoires in COVID-19. Sequencing was performed with immunoSEQ multiplex PCR; in TCRdb, only in-frame clones are kept and a portion is missing. The data contain about 140,000 clones, 60% to 80% of them seen just once; the ten biggest clones take up around 2.9%. Sequencing was carried out using PBMCs or T cells enriched from blood (not recorded which). These TCRs come from a woman in her fifties or sixties who had recovered from COVID-19. CDR3s include the opening cysteine and the closing phenylalanine or tryptophan. A D gene is named only where the DNA matches it firmly. Size is stated for part of the rows, as once, few or many counts, or as a class when the clone is expanded.

D gene: -
V gene: TRBV30
clone size: -
CDR3 length: 15
J gene: TRBJ2-5
CDR3 protein: CAWSLRTRYQETQYF
CDR3 DNA: TGTGCCTGGAGTTTGCGGACAAGGTACCAAGAGACCCAGTACTTC

D gene: -
V gene: TRBV5-4
clone size: -
CDR3 length: 15
J gene: TRBJ1-1
CDR3 protein: CASSSPERVWGEAFF
CDR3 DNA: TGTGCCAGCAGCTCACCTGAGCGGGTTTGGGGTGAAGCTTTCTTT

D gene: TRBD1
V gene: TRBV5-6
clone size: -
CDR3 length: 16
J gene: TRBJ1-6
CDR3 protein: CASSRTGGSIDSPLHF
CDR3 DNA: TGTGCCAGCAGTCGGACAGGGGGCTCGATTGATTCACCCCTCCACTTT

D gene: -
V gene: TRBV27
clone size: -
CDR3 length: 10
J gene: TRBJ1-5
CDR3 protein: CASNIQPQHF
CDR3 DNA: TGTGCCAGCAACATCCAGCCCCAGCATTTT

D gene: -
V gene: TRBV9
clone size: -
CDR3 length: 12
J gene: TRBJ1-1
CDR3 protein: CASSPSGAEAFF
CDR3 DNA: TGTGCCAGCAGCCCTTCGGGGGCTGAAGCTTTCTTT

D gene: TRBD1
V gene: TRBV7-2
clone size: -
CDR3 length: 14
J gene: TRBJ2-2
CDR3 protein: CASSYRQGTGELFF
CDR3 DNA: TGTGCCAGCAGCTACCGACAGGGCACCGGGGAGCTGTTTTTT

D gene: TRBD1
V gene: TRBV6-5
clone size: -
CDR3 length: 15
J gene: TRBJ1-5
CDR3 protein: CASSRQGLGNQPQHF
CDR3 DNA: TGTGCCAGCAGTCGACAGGGGTTGGGCAATCAGCCCCAGCATTTT

D gene: -
V gene: TRBV11-3
clone size: -
CDR3 length: 15
J gene: TRBJ2-7
CDR3 protein: CASSGGPAGSYEQYF
CDR3 DNA: TGTGCCAGCAGCGGCGGTCCCGCAGGGTCCTACGAGCAGTACTTC

D gene: TRBD1
V gene: TRBV20-1
clone size: few
CDR3 length: 11
J gene: TRBJ1-1
CDR3 protein: CSAPTGAEAFF
CDR3 DNA: TGCAGTGCCCCTACAGGGGCTGAAGCTTTCTTT

D gene: -
V gene: TRBV5-6
clone size: -
CDR3 length: 12
J gene: TRBJ2-1
CDR3 protein: CASSLVSGVGFF
CDR3 DNA: TGTGCCAGCAGCTTGGTTTCCGGGGTCGGGTTCTTC

D gene: -
V gene: TRBV29-1
clone size: -
CDR3 length: 11
J gene: TRBJ2-7
CDR3 protein: CSVELSEEQYF
CDR3 DNA: TGCAGCGTTGAACTTTCTGAGGAGCAGTACTTC

D gene: TRBD1
V gene: TRBV28
clone size: -
CDR3 length: 14
J gene: TRBJ1-4
CDR3 protein: CASSPGQGGEKLFF
CDR3 DNA: TGTGCCAGCAGTCCGGGACAGGGAGGGGAAAAACTGTTTTTT

D gene: -
V gene: TRBV5-8
clone size: few
CDR3 length: 17
J gene: TRBJ1-1
CDR3 protein: CASSSREGGVRNTEAFF
CDR3 DNA: TGTGCCAGCAGCTCCCGTGAGGGCGGAGTTCGAAACACTGAAGCTTTCTTT

D gene: TRBD2
V gene: TRBV24-1
clone size: once
CDR3 length: 17
J gene: TRBJ2-1
CDR3 protein: CATSDPGLAGTLNEQFF
CDR3 DNA: TGTGCCACCAGTGATCCGGGACTAGCGGGAACCCTCAATGAGCAGTTCTTC

D gene: TRBD1
V gene: TRBV19
clone size: -
CDR3 length: 16
J gene: TRBJ1-5
CDR3 protein: CASSGTASPSNQPQHF
CDR3 DNA: TGTGCCAGTAGTGGGACAGCCTCCCCTAGCAATCAGCCCCAGCATTTT

D gene: TRBD1
V gene: TRBV4-1
clone size: -
CDR3 length: 14
J gene: TRBJ1-1
CDR3 protein: CASSQAQGVSYAFF
CDR3 DNA: TGCGCCAGCAGCCAAGCCCAGGGGGTCAGCTATGCTTTCTTT

D gene: -
V gene: TRBV7-3
clone size: -
CDR3 length: 13
J gene: TRBJ1-1
CDR3 protein: CASSLSSNTEAFF
CDR3 DNA: TGTGCCAGCAGCTTGAGTTCCAACACTGAAGCTTTCTTT

D gene: -
V gene: TRBV27
clone size: -
CDR3 length: 14
J gene: TRBJ1-3
CDR3 protein: CASSPLLSGNTIYF
CDR3 DNA: TGTGCCAGCAGTCCTCTCCTCTCTGGAAACACCATATATTTT

D gene: TRBD2
V gene: TRBV6-1
clone size: -
CDR3 length: 17
J gene: TRBJ2-7
CDR3 protein: CASSVQGTRGTRDEQYF
CDR3 DNA: TGTGCCAGCAGTGTCCAAGGGACTAGAGGAACGCGCGACGAGCAGTACTTC

D gene: TRBD1
V gene: TRBV24-1
clone size: -
CDR3 length: 15
J gene: TRBJ1-2
CDR3 protein: CATSEPGQGAQSYTF
CDR3 DNA: TGTGCCACCAGTGAACCCGGACAGGGGGCGCAGAGCTACACCTTC

D gene: TRBD1
V gene: TRBV7-9
clone size: -
CDR3 length: 17
J gene: TRBJ2-5
CDR3 protein: CASSRQGAGGEKETQYF
CDR3 DNA: TGTGCCAGCAGCAGACAGGGGGCCGGGGGAGAAAAAGAGACCCAGTACTTC

D gene: -
V gene: TRBV19
clone size: -
CDR3 length: 15
J gene: TRBJ2-7
CDR3 protein: CASSQQGRSSYEQYF
CDR3 DNA: TGTGCCAGTAGTCAACAGGGTAGGAGCTCCTACGAGCAGTACTTC

D gene: -
V gene: TRBV5-4
clone size: once
CDR3 length: 18
J gene: TRBJ1-1
CDR3 protein: CASSAIIGGWEVNTEAFF
CDR3 DNA: TGTGCCAGCAGCGCAATAATAGGAGGGTGGGAGGTGAACACTGAAGCTTTCTTT

D gene: TRBD1
V gene: TRBV9
clone size: -
CDR3 length: 19
J gene: TRBJ1-2
CDR3 protein: CASSSPVKTRDRGDYGYTF
CDR3 DNA: TGTGCCAGCAGCTCCCCCGTCAAGACCCGGGACAGGGGTGACTATGGCTACACCTTC

D gene: -
V gene: TRBV19
clone size: -
CDR3 length: 15
J gene: TRBJ1-1
CDR3 protein: CASSRRGGWGTEAFF
CDR3 DNA: TGTGCCAGTAGCCGTCGGGGAGGGTGGGGCACTGAAGCTTTCTTT

D gene: -
V gene: TRBV10-3
clone size: few
CDR3 length: 13
J gene: TRBJ2-7
CDR3 protein: CAIPADRSYEQYF
CDR3 DNA: TGTGCCATCCCCGCGGACAGATCCTACGAGCAGTACTTC

D gene: TRBD2
V gene: TRBV4-1
clone size: -
CDR3 length: 16
J gene: TRBJ2-5
CDR3 protein: CASSLGLAGAVETQYF
CDR3 DNA: TGCGCCAGCAGCCTGGGACTAGCGGGAGCGGTAGAGACCCAGTACTTC

D gene: TRBD1
V gene: TRBV6-5
clone size: few
CDR3 length: 12
J gene: TRBJ1-2
CDR3 protein: CASTRTGQGYTF
CDR3 DNA: TGTGCCAGCACCAGGACAGGGCAAGGCTACACCTTC

D gene: TRBD1
V gene: TRBV2
clone size: -
CDR3 length: 13
J gene: TRBJ1-1
CDR3 protein: CASSEAPGGIAFF
CDR3 DNA: TGTGCCAGCAGTGAAGCCCCAGGGGGTATCGCTTTCTTT

D gene: TRBD2
V gene: TRBV3-1/TRBV3-2
clone size: -
CDR3 length: 16
J gene: TRBJ2-7
CDR3 protein: CASSQDYGRSSYEQYF
CDR3 DNA: TGTGCCAGCAGCCAAGATTACGGGAGGAGCTCCTACGAGCAGTACTTC

D gene: -
V gene: TRBV10-1
clone size: -
CDR3 length: 17
J gene: TRBJ2-7
CDR3 protein: CASTTRRKTGNPYEQYF
CDR3 DNA: TGCGCCAGCACGACTCGGCGTAAGACAGGAAACCCCTACGAGCAGTACTTC

D gene: -
V gene: TRBV11-3
clone size: -
CDR3 length: 15
J gene: TRBJ1-6
CDR3 protein: CASNPGGFGNSPLHF
CDR3 DNA: TGTGCCAGCAACCCGGGAGGGTTCGGAAATTCACCCCTCCACTTT

D gene: TRBD1
V gene: TRBV5-3
clone size: -
CDR3 length: 16
J gene: TRBJ1-2
CDR3 protein: CARSSASRTGNYGYTF
CDR3 DNA: TGTGCCAGAAGCTCAGCTTCAAGGACAGGTAACTATGGCTACACCTTC

D gene: TRBD2
V gene: TRBV7-2
clone size: -
CDR3 length: 15
J gene: TRBJ2-1
CDR3 protein: CASSLRSGRVVEQFF
CDR3 DNA: TGTGCCAGCAGCTTAAGGAGCGGGAGGGTAGTTGAGCAGTTCTTC

D gene: TRBD1
V gene: TRBV6-5
clone size: once
CDR3 length: 15
J gene: TRBJ1-2
CDR3 protein: CASSYSSQGVVGYTF
CDR3 DNA: TGTGCCAGCAGTTACTCATCGCAGGGGGTGGTTGGCTACACCTTC

D gene: TRBD1
V gene: TRBV11-2
clone size: -
CDR3 length: 14
J gene: TRBJ1-1
CDR3 protein: CASSLGTGGSEAFF
CDR3 DNA: TGTGCCAGCAGCCTCGGGACAGGGGGATCTGAAGCTTTCTTT

D gene: TRBD1
V gene: TRBV5-1
clone size: -
CDR3 length: 14
J gene: TRBJ1-5
CDR3 protein: CASSMGQGEQPQHF
CDR3 DNA: TGCGCCAGCAGCATGGGACAGGGAGAACAGCCCCAGCATTTT

D gene: TRBD1
V gene: TRBV19
clone size: -
CDR3 length: 14
J gene: TRBJ2-2
CDR3 protein: CASKDRVGTGELFF
CDR3 DNA: TGTGCCAGTAAAGACAGGGTGGGCACCGGGGAGCTGTTTTTT